This TCR beta chain was identified during a study of graft-versus-host responses after intestinal transplantation. Study as a whole: Every one of the recipients received anti-thymocyte globulin induction and afterwards took tacrolimus and steroids for around 3 years.

For this clone: Its antigen is unidentified.

Trimming pared 0 bases from V and 2 bases from J, leaving 11 bases between. The CDR3 sequence is 15 residues long. Per the germline V gene, CDR1 is SGDLS and CDR2 is YYNGEE. Study-wide points: GvH clones surfaced in recipient marrow, some emerging earlier in ileum or blood.

TCRdb's table, derived via immunoSEQ multiplex PCR, lists solely in-frame clones and lacks some. In the table there are tens of thousands of clones, approximately 96% of which are singletons. The genes are TRBV9 and TRBJ2-5, with D maybe TRBD1 (6 bases). The sequence was obtained from a human donor who was the organ donor for an intestinal transplant. The sequenced sample was unstimulated CD8+ T cells sorted from spleen or lymph node cells, obtained before transplant. CDR3 sequence: CASSVGIGGQETQYF. The DNA of the CDR3 is TGTGCCAGCAGCGTAGGAATAGGGGGACAAGAGACCCAGTACTTC.